These T cell receptor beta chains were read from a single sample in a study of post-analysis software for immune sequencing data. TCRdb re-derived calls from the PCR reads in MiXCR, one entry per CDR3 protein. The table includes some 890,000 distinct CDR3 sequences, about 57% detected once. The specimen was blood. Source of these receptors: a girl aged 5 to 17 with multiple sclerosis. Each CDR3 is given with its conserved first and last residue. D genes are given only for firm matches. Some rows mark clone size as missing; the rest say once, few, many or name a class of expanded clone.

j_gene: TRBJ2-7
d_gene: -
v_gene: TRBV4-3
abundance: few
CDR3aa: CASSQGQYSYEQYF
CDR3nt: TGCGCCAGCAGCCAAGGACAGTACTCCTACGAGCAGTACTTC

j_gene: TRBJ2-1
d_gene: -
v_gene: TRBV20-1
abundance: -
CDR3aa: CSARAGDPFLWQNNEQFF
CDR3nt: TGCAGTGCTAGAGCGGGAGACCCCTTTCTCTGGCAGAACAATGAGCAGTTCTTC

j_gene: TRBJ2-2
d_gene: TRBD2
v_gene: TRBV10-3
abundance: -
CDR3aa: CAISESAGVNTGELFF
CDR3nt: TGTGCCATCAGTGAGTCAGCGGGGGTGAACACCGGGGAGCTGTTTTTT

j_gene: TRBJ1-1
d_gene: TRBD1
v_gene: TRBV5-1
abundance: few
CDR3aa: CASSLKGTGAGTEAFF
CDR3nt: TGCGCCAGCAGCTTGAAAGGGACAGGGGCTGGCACTGAAGCTTTCTTT

j_gene: TRBJ2-3
d_gene: TRBD2
v_gene: TRBV7-3
abundance: once
CDR3aa: CASSLIGRVGREKDTQYF
CDR3nt: TGTGCCAGCAGCTTAATAGGGCGTGTAGGGCGGGAGAAAGATACGCAGTATTTT

j_gene: TRBJ2-7
d_gene: TRBD1
v_gene: TRBV7-9
abundance: -
CDR3aa: CASSFAALQGSYEQYF
CDR3nt: TGTGCCAGCAGCTTTGCCGCCTTACAGGGGTCCTACGAGCAGTACTTC

j_gene: TRBJ1-1
d_gene: -
v_gene: TRBV5-1
abundance: -
CDR3aa: CASSWIRGLRTEAFF
CDR3nt: TGCGCCAGCAGCTGGATCAGGGGTCTTCGCACTGAAGCTTTCTTT

j_gene: TRBJ2-7
d_gene: TRBD2
v_gene: TRBV20-1
abundance: many
CDR3aa: CSATKRDGNEQYF
CDR3nt: TGCAGTGCTACCAAGCGGGACGGGAACGAGCAGTACTTC

j_gene: TRBJ2-3
d_gene: -
v_gene: TRBV11-2
abundance: few
CDR3aa: CASSLERTPVRDTQYF
CDR3nt: TGTGCCAGCAGCTTAGAGCGTACCCCAGTTCGAGATACGCAGTATTTT

j_gene: TRBJ2-6
d_gene: -
v_gene: TRBV7-3
abundance: few
CDR3aa: CASSSGALGGANVLTF
CDR3nt: TGTGCCAGCAGCTCGGGGGCCCTGGGTGGGGCCAACGTCCTGACTTTC

j_gene: TRBJ1-2
d_gene: -
v_gene: TRBV27
abundance: -
CDR3aa: CASSLQGYKGYTF
CDR3nt: TGTGCCAGCAGTTTACAGGGTTATAAGGGCTACACCTTC

j_gene: TRBJ2-4
d_gene: -
v_gene: TRBV5-1
abundance: -
CDR3aa: CASSTPGIAEGKNIQYF
CDR3nt: TGCGCCAGCAGCACCCCCGGAATAGCCGAGGGCAAAAACATTCAGTACTTC

j_gene: TRBJ2-4
d_gene: -
v_gene: TRBV5-4
abundance: few
CDR3aa: CASSQASGAKNIQYF
CDR3nt: TGTGCCAGCAGTCAGGCCTCGGGGGCCAAAAACATTCAGTACTTC

j_gene: TRBJ2-7
d_gene: -
v_gene: TRBV29-1
abundance: -
CDR3aa: CSGAWRGEQYF
CDR3nt: TGCAGCGGGGCCTGGAGAGGGGAGCAGTACTTC

j_gene: TRBJ1-6
d_gene: TRBD1
v_gene: TRBV5-1
abundance: few
CDR3aa: CASSLAQGARDSPLHF
CDR3nt: TGCGCCAGCAGCTTGGCGCAGGGGGCGCGAGATTCACCCCTCCACTTT

j_gene: TRBJ1-2
d_gene: TRBD1
v_gene: TRBV29-1
abundance: -
CDR3aa: CSVLTGERGYTF
CDR3nt: TGCAGTGTCCTTACAGGGGAACGTGGCTACACCTTC

j_gene: TRBJ2-1
d_gene: TRBD2
v_gene: TRBV7-9
abundance: -
CDR3aa: CASSLVRLAGLSTDEQFF
CDR3nt: TGTGCCAGCAGCTTAGTTCGACTAGCGGGTCTCTCTACAGATGAGCAGTTCTTC

j_gene: TRBJ2-7
d_gene: TRBD2
v_gene: TRBV6-5
abundance: -
CDR3aa: CASVSGGAYEQYF
CDR3nt: TGTGCCAGCGTGAGCGGGGGGGCCTACGAGCAGTACTTC

j_gene: TRBJ2-3
d_gene: -
v_gene: TRBV20-1
abundance: -
CDR3aa: CSASKGTSTDTQYF
CDR3nt: TGCAGTGCTAGTAAGGGAACTAGCACAGATACGCAGTATTTT

j_gene: TRBJ2-1
d_gene: TRBD1
v_gene: TRBV29-1
abundance: once
CDR3aa: CSVVPRGTGQAQYYNEQFF
CDR3nt: TGCAGCGTCGTTCCAAGGGGGACGGGACAGGCCCAATACTACAATGAGCAGTTCTTC

j_gene: TRBJ2-7
d_gene: -
v_gene: TRBV25-1
abundance: -
CDR3aa: CASSKTQLGYEQYF
CDR3nt: TGTGCCAGCAGTAAGACCCAGTTGGGCTACGAGCAGTACTTC

j_gene: TRBJ2-3
d_gene: -
v_gene: TRBV5-1
abundance: -
CDR3aa: CASSTVATDTQYF
CDR3nt: TGCGCCAGCAGCACCGTGGCGACAGATACGCAGTATTTT

j_gene: TRBJ2-3
d_gene: -
v_gene: TRBV12-3/TRBV12-4
abundance: -
CDR3aa: CASTTRGRSGPDTQYF
CDR3nt: TGTGCCAGCACCACCCGGGGGCGGTCCGGGCCAGATACGCAGTATTTT

j_gene: TRBJ2-1
d_gene: -
v_gene: TRBV25-1
abundance: -
CDR3aa: CASSECLGELAINEQFF
CDR3nt: TGTGCCAGCAGTGAATGTCTGGGGGAACTGGCGATCAATGAGCAGTTCTTC

j_gene: TRBJ2-3
d_gene: TRBD2
v_gene: TRBV20-1
abundance: few
CDR3aa: CSASGRGSTDTQYF
CDR3nt: TGCAGTGCTAGCGGGCGGGGGAGCACAGATACGCAGTATTTT

j_gene: TRBJ1-3
d_gene: -
v_gene: TRBV7-2
abundance: -
CDR3aa: CASSPIWQGSGNTIYF
CDR3nt: TGTGCCAGCAGCCCGATCTGGCAGGGCTCTGGAAACACCATATATTTT

j_gene: TRBJ1-1
d_gene: -
v_gene: TRBV6-1
abundance: once
CDR3aa: CASISHTEAFF
CDR3nt: TGTGCCAGTATCAGCCACACTGAAGCTTTCTTT

j_gene: TRBJ2-3
d_gene: -
v_gene: TRBV11-1
abundance: -
CDR3aa: CASSLSLTQDTQYF
CDR3nt: TGTGCCAGCAGCTTAAGCTTAACTCAAGATACGCAGTATTTT

j_gene: TRBJ2-2
d_gene: TRBD1
v_gene: TRBV4-1
abundance: -
CDR3aa: CASSFGTGANTGELFF
CDR3nt: TGCGCCAGCAGTTTCGGGACAGGGGCGAACACCGGGGAGCTGTTTTTT

j_gene: TRBJ2-1
d_gene: -
v_gene: TRBV7-2
abundance: -
CDR3aa: CASSLDGTYYNEQFF
CDR3nt: TGTGCCAGCAGCTTAGATGGGACATACTACAATGAGCAGTTCTTC

j_gene: TRBJ2-7
d_gene: TRBD1
v_gene: TRBV6-6
abundance: few
CDR3aa: CASRRAGGDEQYF
CDR3nt: TGTGCCAGCAGAAGGGCAGGGGGTGACGAGCAGTACTTC

j_gene: TRBJ2-1
d_gene: TRBD2
v_gene: TRBV7-9
abundance: -
CDR3aa: CASSNEWGSGEFF
CDR3nt: TGTGCCAGCAGCAATGAGTGGGGCAGCGGGGAGTTCTTC

j_gene: TRBJ2-1
d_gene: TRBD2
v_gene: TRBV20-1
abundance: -
CDR3aa: CSARGRAAEQFF
CDR3nt: TGCAGTGCTCGCGGGAGGGCCGCTGAGCAGTTCTTC

j_gene: TRBJ1-5
d_gene: -
v_gene: TRBV18
abundance: -
CDR3aa: CASSRDGVYSNQPQHF
CDR3nt: TGTGCCAGCTCAAGGGACGGTGTTTATAGCAATCAGCCCCAGCATTTT

j_gene: TRBJ2-6
d_gene: TRBD1
v_gene: TRBV6-5
abundance: -
CDR3aa: CASRTGASGANVLTF
CDR3nt: TGTGCCAGCAGAACAGGGGCATCAGGGGCCAACGTCCTGACTTTC

j_gene: TRBJ2-1
d_gene: TRBD2
v_gene: TRBV7-3
abundance: -
CDR3aa: CASSVMGTSQNNEQFF
CDR3nt: TGTGCCAGCAGCGTAATGGGGACTAGCCAAAACAATGAGCAGTTCTTC

j_gene: TRBJ1-5
d_gene: -
v_gene: TRBV3-1
abundance: -
CDR3aa: CASSQDPGSNQPQHF
CDR3nt: TGTGCCAGCAGCCAAGATCCGGGGAGCAATCAGCCCCAGCATTTT

j_gene: TRBJ2-7
d_gene: TRBD2
v_gene: TRBV6-5
abundance: -
CDR3aa: CASSYRAGGLEQYF
CDR3nt: TGTGCCAGCAGTTACAGAGCGGGGGGACTCGAGCAGTACTTC

j_gene: TRBJ2-7
d_gene: -
v_gene: TRBV7-3
abundance: -
CDR3aa: CASSPTSNSYEQYF
CDR3nt: TGTGCCAGCAGCCCTACTAGTAATTCCTACGAGCAGTACTTC

j_gene: TRBJ2-4
d_gene: -
v_gene: TRBV2
abundance: -
CDR3aa: CASSVSTLAKNIQYF
CDR3nt: TGTGCCAGCAGTGTCTCGACCCTAGCCAAAAACATTCAGTACTTC

j_gene: TRBJ2-5
d_gene: -
v_gene: TRBV9
abundance: -
CDR3aa: CASSYMPQETQYF
CDR3nt: TGTGCCAGCAGCTATATGCCTCAAGAGACCCAGTACTTC

j_gene: TRBJ2-7
d_gene: -
v_gene: TRBV5-1
abundance: -
CDR3aa: CASSIDPGVAYEQYF
CDR3nt: TGCGCCAGCAGCATCGACCCAGGGGTGGCCTACGAGCAGTACTTC

j_gene: TRBJ2-3
d_gene: -
v_gene: TRBV30
abundance: -
CDR3aa: CAWTPRDREADTQYF
CDR3nt: TGTGCCTGGACTCCCCGCGACAGGGAGGCCGATACGCAGTATTTT

j_gene: TRBJ2-4
d_gene: -
v_gene: TRBV6-5
abundance: few
CDR3aa: CASRVGLAGNIQYF
CDR3nt: TGTGCCAGCAGGGTGGGACTGGCGGGAAACATTCAGTACTTC

j_gene: TRBJ2-7
d_gene: -
v_gene: TRBV18
abundance: -
CDR3aa: CASSPKESSYEQYF
CDR3nt: TGTGCCAGCTCACCTAAAGAGAGCTCCTACGAGCAGTACTTC

j_gene: TRBJ1-2
d_gene: -
v_gene: TRBV5-1
abundance: -
CDR3aa: CASSLSDSYYGYTF
CDR3nt: TGTGCCAGCAGCCTGAGTGACAGCTACTATGGCTACACCTTC

j_gene: TRBJ2-5
d_gene: TRBD2
v_gene: TRBV6-5
abundance: -
CDR3aa: CASSSVTSREVGETQYF
CDR3nt: TGTGCCAGCAGTTCCGTGACTTCGCGGGAGGTCGGAGAGACCCAGTACTTC

j_gene: TRBJ2-1
d_gene: TRBD2
v_gene: TRBV6-6
abundance: -
CDR3aa: CASSSLAGVVNEQLF
CDR3nt: TGTGCCAGCAGTTCGCTAGCGGGAGTGGTCAATGAGCAGCTCTTC

j_gene: TRBJ2-7
d_gene: -
v_gene: TRBV12-3/TRBV12-4
abundance: -
CDR3aa: CASSGDEQYF
CDR3nt: TGTGCCAGCAGTGGCGACGAGCAGTACTTC

j_gene: TRBJ1-1
d_gene: -
v_gene: TRBV3-1
abundance: -
CDR3aa: CASSHIGVANTEAFF
CDR3nt: TGTGCCAGCAGCCATATCGGGGTGGCGAACACTGAAGCTTTCTTT

j_gene: TRBJ1-1
d_gene: -
v_gene: TRBV20-1
abundance: few
CDR3aa: CSARTARNTKDNVGVEHTNEAFF
CDR3nt: TGCAGTGCTAGAACCGCCCGAAATACCAAGGATAACGTAGGGGTGGAACACACTAATGAAGCTTTCTTT

j_gene: TRBJ2-4
d_gene: TRBD2
v_gene: TRBV4-1
abundance: -
CDR3aa: CAAGGLSLAKNIQYF
CDR3nt: TGCGCCGCGGGGGGACTCAGTCTAGCCAAAAACATTCAGTACTTC

j_gene: TRBJ2-7
d_gene: TRBD2
v_gene: TRBV6-6
abundance: -
CDR3aa: CATTMGTSGYEQYF
CDR3nt: TGTGCCACAACGATGGGAACTAGCGGCTACGAGCAGTACTTC

j_gene: TRBJ2-1
d_gene: TRBD1
v_gene: TRBV15
abundance: -
CDR3aa: CATSRWDRPHEQFF
CDR3nt: TGTGCCACCAGCAGATGGGACAGACCCCATGAGCAGTTCTTC